The present entry profiles one TCR beta chain with its context. This entry comes from a study of T cells in localized non-small cell lung cancer. This CDR3 comprises 13 residues. Germline-derived CDR1 and CDR2 are SGHRS and YFSETQ. V was shortened by 1 base and J by 5 bases, with 9 bases between the two germline ends. This table comes from immunoSEQ multiplex PCR, and its TCRdb copy is limited to in-frame clones, with some not included. Among 29,000 or so clones, 88% were seen once, and the ten largest hold 10% to 15%. This chain joins TRBV5-1 and TRBJ2-5; D might be TRBD1 (5 bases). The sample in question was peripheral blood, obtained before any cancer treatment. This receptor was taken from a female donor older than 55 with stage III squamous cell lung carcinoma. CDR3 nucleotide sequence: TGCGCCAGCAGCTTGAAGGGGTCGGAGACCCAGTACTTC. Protein sequence: CASSLKGSETQYF.